Sequencing of this T cell receptor beta chain was carried out in a study of molecular identifiers for immune sequencing clone quantification. Overall study context: Naive CD8 cell RNA, from roughly 20,000 or 100,000 cells, was split five ways in replicates, with four sequenced.

Naive CD8 library inputs spanned roughly 17,000 to 1,000,000 sorted cells and 10%, 30% or 50% RNA. TCRdb reanalysed the PCR reads using MiXCR and keeps one entry per CDR3 protein. The table includes about 500,000 distinct CDR3 sequences, around a fifth detected once. This clonotype appeared a few times. Its matching antigen is unknown. Findings and caveats of the study: Clones above 20 RNA copies contained over 97% of effector molecules but under 1% of naive ones.

Sequenced material: naive CD8+ T cells from blood, with Jurkat cell RNA spiked in. The subset is: FACS-sorted CD8+CD4-CCR7+CD45RA+ naive T cells. The clonotype comes from a human donor in good health. Some libraries in this study had Jurkat cell RNA spiked in.

CDR3 nucleotides: TGTGCCAGCAGCTTAGCACAGGGGCAGGTTAATTCACCCCTCCACTTT. Translation gives CASSLAQGQVNSPLHF. J is TRBJ1-6 and V is TRBV7-9, with 7 bases that match TRBD1. The germline CDR1 and CDR2 sequences are SEHNR and FQNEAQ (reference sequence). CDR3 length: 16 amino acids. Trimming took 0 bases from V and 6 from J; bases not matched to a gene: 5. The full variable domain, its missing parts supplied by reference TRBV7-9 and TRBJ1-6, is DTGVSQNPRHKITKRGQNVTFRCDPISEHNRLYWYRQTLGQGPEFLTYFQNEAQLEKSRLLSDRFSAERPKGSFSTLEIQRTEQGDSAMYLCASSLAQGQVNSPLHFGNGTRLTVT.